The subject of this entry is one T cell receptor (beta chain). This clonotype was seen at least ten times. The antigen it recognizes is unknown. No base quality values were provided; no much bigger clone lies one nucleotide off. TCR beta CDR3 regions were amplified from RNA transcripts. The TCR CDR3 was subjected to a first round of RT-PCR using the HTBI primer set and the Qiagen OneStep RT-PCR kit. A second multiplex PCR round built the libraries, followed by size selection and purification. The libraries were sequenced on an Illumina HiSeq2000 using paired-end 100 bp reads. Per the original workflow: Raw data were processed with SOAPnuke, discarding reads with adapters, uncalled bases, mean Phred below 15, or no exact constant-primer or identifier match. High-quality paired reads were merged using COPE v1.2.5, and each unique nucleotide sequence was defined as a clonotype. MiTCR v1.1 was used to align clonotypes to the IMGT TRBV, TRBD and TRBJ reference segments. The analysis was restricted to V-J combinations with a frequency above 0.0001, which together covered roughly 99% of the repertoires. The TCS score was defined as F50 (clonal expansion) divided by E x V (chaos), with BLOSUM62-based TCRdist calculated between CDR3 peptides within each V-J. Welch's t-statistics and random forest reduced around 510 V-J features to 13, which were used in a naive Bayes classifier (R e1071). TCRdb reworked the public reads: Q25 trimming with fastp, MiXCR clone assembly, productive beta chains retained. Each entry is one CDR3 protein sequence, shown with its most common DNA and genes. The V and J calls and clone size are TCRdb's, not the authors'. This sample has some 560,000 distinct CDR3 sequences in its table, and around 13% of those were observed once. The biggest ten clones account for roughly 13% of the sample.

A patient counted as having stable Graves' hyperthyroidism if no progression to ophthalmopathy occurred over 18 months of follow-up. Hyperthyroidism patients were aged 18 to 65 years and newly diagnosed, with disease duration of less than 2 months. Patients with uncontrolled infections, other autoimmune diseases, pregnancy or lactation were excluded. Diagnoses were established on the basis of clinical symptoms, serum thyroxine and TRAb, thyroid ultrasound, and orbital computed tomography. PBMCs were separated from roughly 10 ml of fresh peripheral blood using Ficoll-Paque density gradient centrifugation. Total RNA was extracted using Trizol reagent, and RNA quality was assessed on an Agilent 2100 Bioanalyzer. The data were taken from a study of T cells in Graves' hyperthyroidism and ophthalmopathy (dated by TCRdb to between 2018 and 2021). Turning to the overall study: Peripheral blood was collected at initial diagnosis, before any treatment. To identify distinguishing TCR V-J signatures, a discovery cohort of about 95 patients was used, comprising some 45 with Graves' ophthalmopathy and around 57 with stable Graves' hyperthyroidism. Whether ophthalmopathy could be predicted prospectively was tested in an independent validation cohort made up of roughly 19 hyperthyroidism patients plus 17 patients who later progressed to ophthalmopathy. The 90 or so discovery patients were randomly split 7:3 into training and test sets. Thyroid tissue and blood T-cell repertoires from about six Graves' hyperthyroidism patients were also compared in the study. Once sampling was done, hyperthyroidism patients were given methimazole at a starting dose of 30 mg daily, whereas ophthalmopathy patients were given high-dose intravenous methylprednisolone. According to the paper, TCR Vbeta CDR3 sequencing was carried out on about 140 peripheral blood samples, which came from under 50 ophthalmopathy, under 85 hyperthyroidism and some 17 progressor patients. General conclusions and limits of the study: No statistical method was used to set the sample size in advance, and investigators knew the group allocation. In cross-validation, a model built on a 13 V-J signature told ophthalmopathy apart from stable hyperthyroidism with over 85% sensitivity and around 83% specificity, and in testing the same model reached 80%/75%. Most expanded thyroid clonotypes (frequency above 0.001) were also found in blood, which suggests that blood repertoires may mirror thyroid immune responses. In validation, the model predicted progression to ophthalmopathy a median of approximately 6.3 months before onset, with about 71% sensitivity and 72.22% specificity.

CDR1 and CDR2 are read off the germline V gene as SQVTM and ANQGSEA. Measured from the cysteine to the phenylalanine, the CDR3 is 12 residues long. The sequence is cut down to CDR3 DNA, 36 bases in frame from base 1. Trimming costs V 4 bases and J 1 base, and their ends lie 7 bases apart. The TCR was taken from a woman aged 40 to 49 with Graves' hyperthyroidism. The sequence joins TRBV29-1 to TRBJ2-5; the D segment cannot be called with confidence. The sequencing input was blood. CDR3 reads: CSVGGSQETQYF. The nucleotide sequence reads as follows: TGCAGCGTTGGTGGCAGCCAAGAGACCCAGTACTTC.